This passage covers 5 T cell receptor beta chains from one sample sequenced in a study of T cell responses to AZD1222 COVID-19 vaccine. Measured with immunoSEQ multiplex PCR; TCRdb has only the in-frame clones, and not every one. The sample records 75,000 to 100,000 clones, 85% to 90% being singletons. This material consisted of peripheral blood, taken on day 0 of AZD1222 vaccination. The receptors here all came from an adult in good health.

The chain joins TRBV6-5 to TRBJ1-4; 8 nucleotides line up with TRBD1. The CDR3 is 13 residues long. V trimming: 11 bases; J trimming: 8 bases; junction bases outside the gene matches: 10. CDR1 and CDR2 from the germline V gene are MNHEY and SVGAGI. The CDR3 DNA follows: TGTGCCGCCCGGGACAGGAGAGGAGAAAAACTGTTTTTT. It translates to CAARDRRGEKLFF.

The chain couples TRBV28 to TRBJ2-7; D ambiguous. V was shortened by 4 bases and J by 7 bases, with 14 bases between the two germline ends. This CDR3 spans 13 amino acids. Germline CDR1 is MDHEN and CDR2 is SYDVKM. The CDR3 region is CASSSGQVEEQYF. As DNA, the CDR3 is TGTGCCAGCAGTTCGGGCCAGGTGGAAGAGCAGTACTTC.

CDR3 sequence reads: CASSIGTGSEQYF. The CDR3 nucleotides are TGTGCCAGCAGCATTGGGACAGGGAGTGAGCAGTACTTC. The chain recombines TRBV7-9 with TRBJ2-7; 9 bases are a match to TRBD1. Germline V gene lookup returns CDR1 SEHNR and CDR2 FQNEAQ (reference sequence). The CDR3 has 13 residues. J was trimmed by 7 bases and V by 5 bases; bases with no gene match: 6.

The CDR3 loop reads CSGGGVTGELFF. For the CDR3, the DNA is TGCAGCGGGGGTGGTGTAACCGGGGAGCTGTTTTTT. The chain uses TRBV29-1 and TRBJ2-2, with no clear D. V was cut by 7 bases and J by 5 bases, with 11 bases left in between. Germline CDR1 reads SQVTM; CDR2 reads ANQGSEA. The CDR3 extends over 12 amino acids.

The chain joins TRBV24-1 to TRBJ2-6, with unresolved D. V was clipped by 3 bases and J by 4 bases, with 9 bases between them. CDR3 length equals 15 residues. CDR1 is KGHDR, CDR2 SFDVKD, per germline. CDR3 protein: CATSDPGAGANVLTF. The CDR3 bases are TGTGCCACCAGTGATCCGGGCGCGGGGGCCAACGTCCTGACTTTC.